Below, 12 T cell receptor beta chains from the same sample are listed, as sequenced in a study of T-cell reconstitution after alpha-beta-depleted transplantation in children. Preparation of the TCRbeta library was carried out with unique molecular identifiers. TCRdb called the PCR reads again in MiXCR, with one record for every CDR3 protein. Of 600,000 to 700,000 distinct CDR3 sequences in the sample, around 16% are singletons; the top ten hold about 1.1%. The source material was PBMCs from the stem cell graft donor, sampled from the stem cell graft. These receptor sequences come from a human donor who donated a stem cell graft to a child with acute myeloid leukemia.

The sample holds many counts of this clonotype. At one boundary the junction diverges from the germline segment, which might be a read error. This rearrangement joins TRBV4-3 to TRBJ1-2, with unresolved D. Germline V lookup: CDR1 LGHNA, CDR2 YSLEER. The CDR3 totals 15 residues. DNA of the CDR3: TGCGCCAGCAGCGAAGATCCGGGTCCTAACTATGGCTACACCTTC. Its translation: CASSEDPGPNYGYTF.

A few counts support this clonotype. The genes are TRBV7-8 and TRBJ2-2; tentative D call: TRBD2 (6 bases). The CDR3 is made up of 15 amino acids. CDR1 is SGHVS, CDR2 FQNEAQ, per germline. The V gene lost 3 bases and the J gene lost 6 bases, with 14 bases spanning the gap. CDR3 protein: CASSFRGRPPGELFF. The CDR3 DNA follows: TGTGCCAGCAGCTTCAGAGGGAGGCCTCCCGGGGAGCTGTTTTTT.

The chain uses TRBV9 and TRBJ2-3, with D possibly TRBD2 on 5 matching bases. The germline V gene encodes CDR1 SGDLS and CDR2 YYNGEE. V was cut by 0 bases and J by 2 bases, with 10 bases left in between. This CDR3 has 15 residues. The CDR3 DNA sequence: TGTGCCAGCAGCGTAGATGAACGGGACACAGATACGCAGTATTTT. It specifies CASSVDERDTDTQYF.

This clonotype turned up a few times. The J gene is TRBJ2-5, the V gene TRBV10-3, with a possible D match to TRBD2 (7 bases). The germline gives CDR1 ENHRY, CDR2 SYGVKD. Deletions cut 0 bases from V and 4 bases from J, with 9 bases between. The CDR3 is made up of 14 amino acids. The CDR3: CAISESGGGETQYF. CDR3 DNA: TGTGCCATCAGTGAGTCGGGAGGGGGAGAGACCCAGTACTTC.

This clonotype was observed a few times. The chain combines TRBV4-3 with TRBJ2-3, with a weak D call TRBD2 (6 bases). The CDR3 totals 17 residues. The V gene's germline CDR1 is LGHNA and CDR2 YSLEER. V gave up 0 bases and J gave up 4 bases, with 17 bases separating them. The CDR3 DNA reads as TGCGCCAGCAGCCAAGATTGGAGGGAAGCGGACCCAGATACGCAGTATTTT. This sequence encodes CASSQDWREADPDTQYF.

The chain is built from TRBV9 and TRBJ2-3; 9 bases fit TRBD2. Losses at the gene ends were 0 bases for V and 4 bases for J; bases not matched to a gene: 9. CDR3 length: 17 amino acids. Germline V gene sequence: CDR1 SGDLS, CDR2 YYNGEE. CDR3 DNA sequence: TGTGCCAGCAGCGTAGCCCCCGGGACTAGCCCCGCAGATACGCAGTATTTT. Protein product: CASSVAPGTSPADTQYF.

This clonotype was seen at least ten times. The genes are TRBV7-2 and TRBJ1-5; D is unresolved. The V and J ends lost 2 bases and 2 bases respectively, with 7 bases between them. Germline V gene lookup returns CDR1 SGHTA and CDR2 FQGNSA. This CDR3 has 14 amino acids. The CDR3 DNA sequence: TGTGCCAGCAGCTTACGGCAGGGCAATCAGCCCCAGCATTTT. It specifies CASSLRQGNQPQHF.

This clonotype was observed a handful of times. The rearrangement uses TRBV7-3 and TRBJ1-1; 7 bases fit TRBD1. There are 13 residues in the CDR3. V was pared by 5 bases and J by 5 bases, with 5 bases of the junction left unmatched. Germline V gene data show CDR1 as SGHTA and CDR2 as FQGTGA. For the CDR3, the DNA is TGTGCCAGCAGCCTTTGGGACAGAACTGAAGCTTTCTTT. Residues: CASSLWDRTEAFF.

This clonotype was seen ten or more times. The gene calls are TRBV6-5 and TRBJ1-4; TRBD1 matches at 9 bases. CDR1 MNHEY and CDR2 SVGAGI come from the germline V gene. Germline trimming cut 2 bases from V and 10 bases from J; bases unmatched to any gene: 5. This CDR3 is built from 14 residues. The CDR3: CASSYGQGMAKLFF. The DNA for the CDR3 is TGTGCCAGCAGTTACGGACAGGGGATGGCAAAACTGTTTTTT.

The chain joins TRBV20-1 to TRBJ2-5; 9 bases map to TRBD2. V lost 6 bases to trimming and J lost 0 bases; unmatched junction nucleotides: 5. This CDR3 spans 14 amino acids. Germline loops: CDR1 DFQATT, CDR2 SNEGSKA (reference sequence). CDR3: CSATTSGDQETQYF. CDR3 sequence (DNA): TGCAGTGCCACGACTAGCGGAGACCAAGAGACCCAGTACTTC.

The V call is TRBV20-1, the J call TRBJ1-1; perhaps TRBD1 as D (5 bases). Germline CDR1 DFQATT, CDR2 SNEGSKA (reference sequence). The CDR3 loop spans 14 amino acids. The V end was cut by 3 bases, the J end by 2 bases, with 13 bases between. CDR3 bases: TGCAGTGCTAGGAAAGGACACGCCAACACTGAAGCTTTCTTT. Translated: CSARKGHANTEAFF.

This clonotype was counted only a few times. This chain connects TRBV7-6 to TRBJ2-2; 9 bases line up with TRBD1. J lost 0 bases, V lost 3 bases, and 5 bases had no gene match. Germline CDR1 is SGHVS and CDR2 is FNYEAQ. The CDR3 spans 17 residues. CDR3 nucleotide sequence: TGTGCCAGCAGCTTCTGGCGGACAGGGGCGAACACCGGGGAGCTGTTTTTT. This sequence encodes CASSFWRTGANTGELFF. Combining the CDR3 with reference TRBV7-6 and TRBJ2-2 gives the whole variable domain GAGVSQSPRYKVTKRGQDVALRCDPISGHVSLYWYRQALGQGPEFLTYFNYEAQQDKSGLPNDRFSAERPEGSISTLTIQRTEQRDSAMYRCASSFWRTGANTGELFFGEGSRLTVL.